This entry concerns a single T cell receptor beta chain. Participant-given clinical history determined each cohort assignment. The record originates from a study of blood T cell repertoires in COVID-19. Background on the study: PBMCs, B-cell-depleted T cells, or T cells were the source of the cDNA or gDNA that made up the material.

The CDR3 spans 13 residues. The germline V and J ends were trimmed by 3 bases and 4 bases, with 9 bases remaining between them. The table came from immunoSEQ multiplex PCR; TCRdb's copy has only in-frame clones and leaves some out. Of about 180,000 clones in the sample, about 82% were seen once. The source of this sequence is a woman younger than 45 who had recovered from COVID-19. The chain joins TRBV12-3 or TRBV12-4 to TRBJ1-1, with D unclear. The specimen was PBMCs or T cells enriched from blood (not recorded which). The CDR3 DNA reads TGTGCCAGCAGTTTGAGGGTAGCCACTGAAGCTTTCTTT. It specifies CASSLRVATEAFF.